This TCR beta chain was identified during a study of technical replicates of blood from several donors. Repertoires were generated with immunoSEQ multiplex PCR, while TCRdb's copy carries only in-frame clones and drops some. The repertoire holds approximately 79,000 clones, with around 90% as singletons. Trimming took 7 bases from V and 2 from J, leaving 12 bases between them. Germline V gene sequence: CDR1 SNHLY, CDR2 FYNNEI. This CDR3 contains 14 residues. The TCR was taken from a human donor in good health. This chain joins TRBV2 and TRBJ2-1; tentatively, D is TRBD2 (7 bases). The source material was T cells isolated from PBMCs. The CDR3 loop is CASKSGDTYNEQFF. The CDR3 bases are TGTGCCAGCAAAAGCGGGGACACCTACAATGAGCAGTTCTTC.